This note documents a single T cell receptor beta chain sequence. No antigen is known for it. Per the germline V gene, CDR1 is SQVTM and CDR2 is ANQGSEA. The V end lost 4 bases, the J end lost 1 base, and 8 bases lay between the germline ends. The CDR3 runs 12 residues. This sample is part of a study of early T cells in non-severe SARS-CoV-2 infection. Across the whole study: Unsorted whole-blood RNA was sequenced in bulk, leaving chains unpaired.

Study findings and constraints: Private and CD4 specificities were missed by VDJdb matching, which favored anti-spike CD8 responses.

The protocol attached unique molecular identifiers to individual cDNA molecules. TCRdb reanalysed the 5' RACE reads using MiXCR and keeps one entry per CDR3 protein. The profile covers some 66,000 distinct CDR3 sequences, with around 14% appearing a single time and 4.5% to 6.5% taken by the ten largest. The sequenced material came from whole blood. The chain combines TRBV29-1 with TRBJ2-7; unclear D gene. This clonotype was obtained from an adult who was a healthcare worker with PCR-confirmed SARS-CoV-2 infection or an uninfected control (not recorded which). The chain's CDR3 is CSVGQGSYEQYF. In DNA form, the CDR3 reads TGCAGCGTTGGGCAAGGTTCCTACGAGCAGTACTTC.